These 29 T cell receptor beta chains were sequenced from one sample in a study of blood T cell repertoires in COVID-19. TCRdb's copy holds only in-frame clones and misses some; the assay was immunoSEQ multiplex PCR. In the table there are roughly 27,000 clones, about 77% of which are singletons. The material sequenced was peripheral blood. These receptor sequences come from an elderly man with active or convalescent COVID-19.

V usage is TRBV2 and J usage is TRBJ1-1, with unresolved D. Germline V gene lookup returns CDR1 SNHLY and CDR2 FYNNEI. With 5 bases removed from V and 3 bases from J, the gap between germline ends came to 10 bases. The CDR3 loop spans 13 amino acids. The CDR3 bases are TGTGCCAGCAGTCTCAGCGGTGACACTGAAGCTTTCTTT. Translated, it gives CASSLSGDTEAFF.

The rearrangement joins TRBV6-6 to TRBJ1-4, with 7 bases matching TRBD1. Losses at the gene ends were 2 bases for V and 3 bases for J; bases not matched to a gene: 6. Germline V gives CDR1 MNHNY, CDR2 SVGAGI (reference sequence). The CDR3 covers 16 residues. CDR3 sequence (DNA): TGTGCCAGCAGTTACCAGGACAGGCCATCTAATGAAAAACTGTTTTTT. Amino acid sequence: CASSYQDRPSNEKLFF.

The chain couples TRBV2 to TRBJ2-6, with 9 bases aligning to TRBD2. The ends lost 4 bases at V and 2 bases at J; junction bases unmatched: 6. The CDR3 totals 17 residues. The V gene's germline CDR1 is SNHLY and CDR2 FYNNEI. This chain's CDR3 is CASSGRAGGTGANVLTF. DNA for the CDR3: TGTGCCAGCAGTGGGAGAGCGGGAGGCACTGGGGCCAACGTCCTGACTTTC.

CDR3 protein: CASSQGTGFYEQYF. CDR3 sequence (DNA): TGTGCCAGCAGCCAAGGGACAGGGTTCTACGAGCAGTACTTC. The genes are TRBV3-1 (or the pseudogene TRBV3-2) and TRBJ2-7; 8 bases are a match to TRBD1. Germline lookup yields CDR1 LGHDT and CDR2 YNNKEL (reference sequence). The ends lost 1 base at V and 3 bases at J; junction bases unmatched: 2. The CDR3 consists of 14 residues.

CDR3 in DNA: TGTGCCAGCAGCCCCCGGGGACAGGGGATGACTGAAGCTTTCTTT. Its translation is CASSPRGQGMTEAFF. The rearrangement uses TRBV7-2 and TRBJ1-1; 10 bases line up with TRBD1. Germline V gene sequence: CDR1 SGHTA, CDR2 FQGNSA. CDR3 length: 15 amino acids. J lost 5 bases, V lost 5 bases, and 8 bases had no gene match.

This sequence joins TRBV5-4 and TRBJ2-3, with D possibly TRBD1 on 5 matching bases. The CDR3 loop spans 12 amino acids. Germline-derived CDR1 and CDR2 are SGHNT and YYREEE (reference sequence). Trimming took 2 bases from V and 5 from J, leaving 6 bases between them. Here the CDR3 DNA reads TGTGCCAGCAGCTTAGGGGTAGATACGCAGTATTTT. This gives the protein CASSLGVDTQYF.

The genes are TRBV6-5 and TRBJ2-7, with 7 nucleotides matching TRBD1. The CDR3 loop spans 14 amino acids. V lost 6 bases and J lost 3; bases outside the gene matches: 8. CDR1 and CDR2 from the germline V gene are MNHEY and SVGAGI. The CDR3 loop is CASRAGGSIYEQYF. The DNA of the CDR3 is TGTGCCAGCAGGGCAGGGGGTTCTATCTACGAGCAGTACTTC.

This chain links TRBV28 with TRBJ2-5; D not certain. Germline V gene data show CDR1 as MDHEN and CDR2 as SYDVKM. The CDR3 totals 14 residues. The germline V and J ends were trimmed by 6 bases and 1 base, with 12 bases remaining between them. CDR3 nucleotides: TGTGCCAGCAGCCTCCCGGGTGCCCAAGAGACCCAGTACTTC. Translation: CASSLPGAQETQYF. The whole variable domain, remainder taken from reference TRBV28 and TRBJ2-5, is DVKVTQSSRYLVKRTGEKVFLECVQDMDHENMFWYRQDPGLGLRLIYFSYDVKMKEKGDIPEGYSVSREKKERFSLILESASTNQTSMYLCASSLPGAQETQYFGPGTRLLVL.

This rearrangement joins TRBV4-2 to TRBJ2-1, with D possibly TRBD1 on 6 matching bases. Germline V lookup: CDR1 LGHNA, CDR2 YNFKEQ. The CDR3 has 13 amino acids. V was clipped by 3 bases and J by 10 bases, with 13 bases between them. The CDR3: CASSQQQGYEQFF. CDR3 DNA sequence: TGTGCCAGCAGCCAGCAACAGGGATACGAGCAGTTCTTC.

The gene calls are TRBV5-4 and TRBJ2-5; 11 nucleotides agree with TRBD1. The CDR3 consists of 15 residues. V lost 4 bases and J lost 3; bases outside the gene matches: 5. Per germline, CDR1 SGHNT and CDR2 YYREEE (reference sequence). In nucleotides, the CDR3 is TGTGCCAGCAGCGCGGACAGGGGGCGAGAAGAGACCCAGTACTTC. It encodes CASSADRGREETQYF.

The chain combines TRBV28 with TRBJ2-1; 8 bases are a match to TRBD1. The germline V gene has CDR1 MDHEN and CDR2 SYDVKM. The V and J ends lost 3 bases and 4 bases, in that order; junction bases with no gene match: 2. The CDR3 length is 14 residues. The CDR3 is CASSFGDRYNEQFF. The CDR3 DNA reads TGTGCCAGCAGTTTTGGGGACAGGTACAATGAGCAGTTCTTC.

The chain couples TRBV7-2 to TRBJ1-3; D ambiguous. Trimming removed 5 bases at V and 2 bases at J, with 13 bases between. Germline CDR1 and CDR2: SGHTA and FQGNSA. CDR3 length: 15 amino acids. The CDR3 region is CASSQAVVPGNTIYF. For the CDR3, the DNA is TGTGCCAGCAGCCAGGCAGTGGTTCCTGGAAACACCATATATTTT.

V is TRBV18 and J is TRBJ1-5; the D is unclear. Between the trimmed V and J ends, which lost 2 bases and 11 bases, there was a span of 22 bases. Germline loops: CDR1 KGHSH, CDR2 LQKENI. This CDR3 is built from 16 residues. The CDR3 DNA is TGTGCCAGCTCACCAGGTGGGGAGCCTCCCTTGGGAGCCCAGCATTTT. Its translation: CASSPGGEPPLGAQHF.

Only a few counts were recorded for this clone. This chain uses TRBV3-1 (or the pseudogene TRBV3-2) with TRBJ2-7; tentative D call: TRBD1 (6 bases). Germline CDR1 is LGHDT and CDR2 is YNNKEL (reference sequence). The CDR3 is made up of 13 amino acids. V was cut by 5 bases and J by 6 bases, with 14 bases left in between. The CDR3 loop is CASSVDRNLEQYF. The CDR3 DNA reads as TGTGCCAGCAGCGTCGACAGGAATCTCGAGCAGTACTTC.

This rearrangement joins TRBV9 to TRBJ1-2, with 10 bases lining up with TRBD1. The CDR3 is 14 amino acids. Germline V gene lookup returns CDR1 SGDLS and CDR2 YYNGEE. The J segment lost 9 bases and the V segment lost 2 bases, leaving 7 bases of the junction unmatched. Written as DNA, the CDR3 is TGTGCCAGCAGCGTCGCGCCGGGACAGGGGAGCTACACCTTC. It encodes CASSVAPGQGSYTF.

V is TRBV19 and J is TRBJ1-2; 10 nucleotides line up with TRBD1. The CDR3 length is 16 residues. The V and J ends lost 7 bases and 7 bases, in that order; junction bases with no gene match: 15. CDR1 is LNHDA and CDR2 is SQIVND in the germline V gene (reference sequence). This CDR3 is CASTPVLRDRGIGYTF. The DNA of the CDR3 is TGTGCCAGTACCCCAGTCCTCCGGGACAGGGGTATTGGCTACACCTTC.

The CDR3, as DNA: TGTGCCAGCAGCGAAACAGGGACAGGGGCCAACGAGCAGTACTTC. Its protein product is CASSETGTGANEQYF. The chain combines TRBV2 with TRBJ2-7, with 10 bases matching TRBD1. CDR1 and CDR2 from the germline V gene are SNHLY and FYNNEI. This CDR3 spans 15 amino acids. The trim removed 6 bases at V and 5 bases at J, leaving 10 bases unmatched.

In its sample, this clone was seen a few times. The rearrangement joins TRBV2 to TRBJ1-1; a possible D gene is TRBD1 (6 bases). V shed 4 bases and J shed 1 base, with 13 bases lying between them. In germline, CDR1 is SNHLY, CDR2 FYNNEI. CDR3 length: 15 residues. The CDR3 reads CASSGAGGWNTEAFF. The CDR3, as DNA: TGTGCCAGCAGTGGGGCGGGGGGCTGGAACACTGAAGCTTTCTTT.

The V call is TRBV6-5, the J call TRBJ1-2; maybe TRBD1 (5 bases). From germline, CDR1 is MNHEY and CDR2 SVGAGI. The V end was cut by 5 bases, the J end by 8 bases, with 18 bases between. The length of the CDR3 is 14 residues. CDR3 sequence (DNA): TGTGCCAGCAGTCCGCTCTGGGGGGGGAGGGGCTACACCTTC. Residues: CASSPLWGGRGYTF.

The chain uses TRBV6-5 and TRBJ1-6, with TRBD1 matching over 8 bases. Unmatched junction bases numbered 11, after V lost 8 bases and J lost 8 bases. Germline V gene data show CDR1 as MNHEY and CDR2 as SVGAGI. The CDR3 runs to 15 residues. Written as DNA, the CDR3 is TGTGCCAGCGAAATATCCGGGACAGGAGATTCACCCCTCCACTTT. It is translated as CASEISGTGDSPLHF.

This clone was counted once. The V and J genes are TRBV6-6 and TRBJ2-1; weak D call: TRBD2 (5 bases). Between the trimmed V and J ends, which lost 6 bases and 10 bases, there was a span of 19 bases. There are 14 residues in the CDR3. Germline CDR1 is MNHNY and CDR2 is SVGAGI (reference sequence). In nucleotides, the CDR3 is TGTGCCAGCAGACGGGATCCCCCTATATACGAGCAGTTCTTC. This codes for CASRRDPPIYEQFF.

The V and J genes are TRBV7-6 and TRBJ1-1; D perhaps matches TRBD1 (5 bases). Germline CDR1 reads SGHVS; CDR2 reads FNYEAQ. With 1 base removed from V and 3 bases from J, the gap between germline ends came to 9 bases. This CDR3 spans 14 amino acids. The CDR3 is CASSLGGRDTEAFF. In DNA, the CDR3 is TGTGCCAGCAGCTTAGGTGGCAGGGACACTGAAGCTTTCTTT.

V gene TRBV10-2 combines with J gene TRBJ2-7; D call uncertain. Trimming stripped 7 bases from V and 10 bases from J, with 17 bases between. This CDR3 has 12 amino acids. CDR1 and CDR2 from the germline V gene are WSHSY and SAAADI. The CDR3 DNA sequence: TGCGCCAGCATTTCGAGACACCAAGAACAGTACTTC. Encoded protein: CASISRHQEQYF.

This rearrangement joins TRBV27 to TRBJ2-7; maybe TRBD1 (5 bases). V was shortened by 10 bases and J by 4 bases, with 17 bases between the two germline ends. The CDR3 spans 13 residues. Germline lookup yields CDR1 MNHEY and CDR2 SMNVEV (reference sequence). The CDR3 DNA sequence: TGTGCCAATTCGACAGACCCCCCATACGAGCAGTACTTC. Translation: CANSTDPPYEQYF.

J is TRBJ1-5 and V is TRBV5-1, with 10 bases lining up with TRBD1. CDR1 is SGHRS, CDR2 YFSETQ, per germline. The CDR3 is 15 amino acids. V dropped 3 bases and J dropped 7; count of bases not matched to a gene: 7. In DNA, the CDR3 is TGCGCCAGCAGCTCGGGACAGGGGCGGGAGCAGCCCCAGCATTTT. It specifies CASSSGQGREQPQHF.

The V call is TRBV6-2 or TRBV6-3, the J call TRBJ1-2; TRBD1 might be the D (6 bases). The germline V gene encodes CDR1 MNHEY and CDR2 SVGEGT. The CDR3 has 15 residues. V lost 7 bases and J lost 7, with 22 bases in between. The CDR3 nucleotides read TGTGCCAGCACCCCGAGGGGGGGCGTGATCAGTGGCTACACCTTC. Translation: CASTPRGGVISGYTF.

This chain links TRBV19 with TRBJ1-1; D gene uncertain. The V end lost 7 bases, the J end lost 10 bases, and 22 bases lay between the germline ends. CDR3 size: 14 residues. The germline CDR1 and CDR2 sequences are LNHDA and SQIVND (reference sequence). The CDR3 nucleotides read TGTGCCAGTACCCTCAGAGGGAGGGAGGGAGGAGCTTTCTTT. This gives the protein CASTLRGREGGAFF.

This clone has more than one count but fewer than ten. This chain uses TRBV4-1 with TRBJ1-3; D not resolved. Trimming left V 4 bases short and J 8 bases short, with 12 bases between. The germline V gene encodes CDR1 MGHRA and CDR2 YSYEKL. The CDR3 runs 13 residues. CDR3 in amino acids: CASSRTGDYTIYF. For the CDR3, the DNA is TGCGCCAGCAGCCGCACCGGGGATTACACCATATATTTT.

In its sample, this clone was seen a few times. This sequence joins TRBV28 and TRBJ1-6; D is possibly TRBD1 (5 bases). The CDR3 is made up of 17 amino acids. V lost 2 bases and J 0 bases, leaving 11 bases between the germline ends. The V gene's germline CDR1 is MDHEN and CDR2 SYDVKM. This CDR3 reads CASSLREGISYNSPLHF. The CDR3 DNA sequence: TGTGCCAGCAGTTTAAGGGAGGGGATCTCCTATAATTCACCCCTCCACTTT.